In this sample, the clone carrying this T cell receptor beta chain turned up a few times. Its antigen is unidentified. Trimming removed 2 bases at V and 5 bases at J, with 9 bases between. The germline CDR1 and CDR2 sequences are MNHNS and SASEGT. The CDR3 loop spans 13 amino acids. The entry originates in a study of vaccination and CD4 T cells after COVID-19. With the Oncomine TCR Beta short-read assay, DNA from cultured CD4+ T cells was sequenced. TCRdb re-called the PCR reads through MiXCR, storing one row per CDR3 protein. The profile shows 14,000 to 15,000 distinct CDR3 sequences, roughly two fifths of them singletons. Treatment described: roughly nine-day PBMC culture with coronavirus spike peptide pools or control peptides (ViraFEST assay). At both days 3 and 7, half the medium was replaced with fresh IL-2 medium.

This TCR derives from a human donor who had recovered from COVID-19. Sequencing used CD4+ T cells from blood, cultured in vitro. The rearrangement links TRBV6-1 to TRBJ1-1, with D unclear. CDR3 sequence (DNA): TGTGCCAGCAGTGAAAGGGAGTGGACTGAAGCTTTCTTT. It translates to CASSEREWTEAFF.